The T cell receptor beta chain described here comes from a study of blood T cell repertoires in COVID-19. The CDR3 has 16 residues. Germline-derived CDR1 and CDR2 are MNHNS and SASEGT. The junction had 8 bases not matched to a gene; V was cut back by 3 bases and J by 0 bases. TCRdb's table, derived via immunoSEQ multiplex PCR, lists solely in-frame clones and lacks some. The sample yields around 330,000 clones, around 88% seen once. What was sequenced was peripheral blood. This TCR came from a woman in her twenties or thirties with COVID-19, enrolled during active disease. This rearrangement joins TRBV6-1 to TRBJ2-7; 7 positions agree with TRBD1. CDR3 sequence: CASSDTGVVTSYEQYV. The DNA of the CDR3 is TGTGCCAGCAGTGACACAGGGGTTGTAACCTCCTACGAGCAGTACGTC.